This T cell receptor beta chain originates from a study of T cell repertoires in cytomegalovirus infection. Study-wide results and caveats: Across the ex vivo response, the dominant clonotypes were HLA-C-restricted CMV-specific TCR beta clonotypes. Cumulative public TCR beta family frequency identified CMV carriers with the relevant HLA.

TCRdb recomputed calls from the reads with MiXCR, one row per CDR3 protein. The sample has about 700,000 distinct CDR3 sequences; around 32% are singletons. This clonotype was seen many times. Its cognate antigen is unknown. CDR1 SGHTA and CDR2 FQGNSA come from the germline V gene. The V segment lost 6 bases and the J segment 2 bases; nucleotides outside the gene matches: 11. The CDR3 extends over 18 amino acids. V is TRBV7-2 and J is TRBJ2-6; 9 nucleotides align to TRBD1. The receptor was derived from a human donor in good health (CMV status not recorded). Some clones in this sample may be carry-over from other donors' samples. The source material was cultured PBMCs, sampled from culture after CMV antigen stimulation. CDR3 DNA: TGTGCCAGCAGGTCTACAGGGGGCGCCATGACTGGGGCCAACGTCCTGACTTTC. It translates to CASRSTGGAMTGANVLTF.